The source of this TCR beta chain is a study of Graves' ophthalmopathy and Graves' hyperthyroidism. Study-level results: An 81.08% specificity and 87.88% sensitivity were achieved by a 13-signature model that separated ophthalmopathy from stable hyperthyroidism.

This clonotype appeared many times. What it binds is not known. RNA transcripts yielded amplified TCR beta CDR3 regions. RT-PCR was first run with HTBI primers, then multiplex PCR in a second round. TCRdb passed the multiplex PCR reads through MiXCR, listing each CDR3 protein once. The sample has over a million distinct CDR3 sequences; roughly 35% are singletons. This CDR3 is 14 amino acids long. The V gene lost 7 bases and the J gene lost 0 bases, with 12 bases spanning the gap. Germline V CDR1 and CDR2: MNHEY, SVGAGI. What was sequenced was peripheral blood or thyroid tissue (not recorded which). The rearrangement uses TRBV6-5 and TRBJ1-1; D is unresolved. The sequence came from an adult man with Graves' hyperthyroidism. The CDR3 DNA reads TGTGCCAGCAAGAAAGCCATCATGAACACTGAAGCTTTCTTT. Protein: CASKKAIMNTEAFF.